The clone carrying this T cell receptor (beta chain) was counted a few times. Germline V gives CDR1 SNHLY, CDR2 FYNNEI. The CDR3 sequence is 14 residues long. V was cut by 7 bases and J by 0 bases, with 9 bases left in between. MiXCR was run by TCRdb on the RT-PCR reads, yielding one entry per CDR3 protein. In the table there are about 680,000 distinct CDR3 sequences, 14% of which are singletons. Sequencing used memory CD4+ T cells from blood. V usage is TRBV2 and J usage is TRBJ1-4; D remains unclear. The source of this sequence is a female donor in good health, serving as a healthy control. The CDR3 DNA reads as TGTGCCAGCAAGTTTTCTGCAACTAATGAAAAACTGTTTTTT. This encodes CASKFSATNEKLFF.